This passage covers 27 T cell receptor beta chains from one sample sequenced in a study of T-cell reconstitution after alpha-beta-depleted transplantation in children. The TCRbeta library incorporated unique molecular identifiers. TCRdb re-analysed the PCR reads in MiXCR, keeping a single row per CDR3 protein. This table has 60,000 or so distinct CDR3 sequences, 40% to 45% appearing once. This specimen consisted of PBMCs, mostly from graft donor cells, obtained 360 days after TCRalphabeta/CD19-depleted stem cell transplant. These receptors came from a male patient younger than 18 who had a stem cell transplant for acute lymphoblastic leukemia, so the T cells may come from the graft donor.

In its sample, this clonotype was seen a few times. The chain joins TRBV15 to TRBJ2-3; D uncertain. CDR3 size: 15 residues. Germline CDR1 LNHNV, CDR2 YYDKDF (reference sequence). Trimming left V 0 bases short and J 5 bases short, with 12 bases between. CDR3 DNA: TGTGCCACCAGCAGAGATCGGCGTAGTCTAGATACGCAGTATTTT. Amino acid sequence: CATSRDRRSLDTQYF.

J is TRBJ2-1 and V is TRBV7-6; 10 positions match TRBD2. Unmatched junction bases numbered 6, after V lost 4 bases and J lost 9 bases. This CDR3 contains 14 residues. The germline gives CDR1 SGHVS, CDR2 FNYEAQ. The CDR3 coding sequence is TGTGCCAGCAGCTCAGGACTAGCGGTGCTTGAGCAGTTCTTC. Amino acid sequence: CASSSGLAVLEQFF.

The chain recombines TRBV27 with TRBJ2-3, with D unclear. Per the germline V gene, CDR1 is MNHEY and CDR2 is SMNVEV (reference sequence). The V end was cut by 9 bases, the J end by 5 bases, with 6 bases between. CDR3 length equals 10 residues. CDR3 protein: CASKEDTQYF. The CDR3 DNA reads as TGTGCCAGTAAAGAAGATACGCAGTATTTT.

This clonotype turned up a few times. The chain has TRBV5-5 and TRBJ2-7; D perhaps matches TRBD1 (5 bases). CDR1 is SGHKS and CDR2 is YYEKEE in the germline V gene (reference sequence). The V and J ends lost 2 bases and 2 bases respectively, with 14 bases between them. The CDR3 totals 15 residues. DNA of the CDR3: TGTGCCAGCAGCTTCCCCCCGGACATGGCCTACGAGCAGTACTTC. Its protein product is CASSFPPDMAYEQYF.

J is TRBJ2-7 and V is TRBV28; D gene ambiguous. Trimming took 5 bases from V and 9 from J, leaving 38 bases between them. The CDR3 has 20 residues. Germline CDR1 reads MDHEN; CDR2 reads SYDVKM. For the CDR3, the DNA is TGTGCCAGCAGTCGTCTTGGGATGGGCTCGGGCTATTACGAGCTGAAAAGGCAGTACTTC. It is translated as CASSRLGMGSGYYELKRQYF.

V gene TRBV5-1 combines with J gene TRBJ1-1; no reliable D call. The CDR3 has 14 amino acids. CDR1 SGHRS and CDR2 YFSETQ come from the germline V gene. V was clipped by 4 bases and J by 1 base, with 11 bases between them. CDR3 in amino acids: CASSLQVQNTEAFF. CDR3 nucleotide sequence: TGCGCCAGCAGCCTCCAGGTGCAGAACACTGAAGCTTTCTTT.

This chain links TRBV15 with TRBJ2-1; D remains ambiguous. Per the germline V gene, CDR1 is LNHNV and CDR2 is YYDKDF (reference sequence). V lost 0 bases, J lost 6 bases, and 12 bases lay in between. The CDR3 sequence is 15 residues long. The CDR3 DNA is TGTGCCACCAGCAGAGATCCCCCGACCAGCAATGAGCAGTTCTTC. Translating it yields CATSRDPPTSNEQFF. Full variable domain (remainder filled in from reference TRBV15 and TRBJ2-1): DAMVIQNPRYQVTQFGKPVTLSCSQTLNHNVMYWYQQKSSQAPKLLFHYYDKDFNNEADTPDNFQSRRPNTSFCFLDIRSPGLGDTAMYLCATSRDPPTSNEQFFGPGTRLTVL.

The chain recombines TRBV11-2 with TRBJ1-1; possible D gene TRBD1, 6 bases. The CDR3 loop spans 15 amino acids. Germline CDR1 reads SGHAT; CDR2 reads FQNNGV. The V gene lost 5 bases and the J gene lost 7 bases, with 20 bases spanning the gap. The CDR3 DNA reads TGTGCCAGCAGCCCAAGGGGGACACGGGGCCTTGAAGCTTTCTTT. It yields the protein CASSPRGTRGLEAFF.

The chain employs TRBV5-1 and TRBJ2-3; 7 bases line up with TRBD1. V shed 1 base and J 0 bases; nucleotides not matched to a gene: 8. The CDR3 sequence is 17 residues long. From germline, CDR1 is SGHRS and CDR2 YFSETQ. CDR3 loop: CASSLQGGSTSTDTQYF. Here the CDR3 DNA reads TGCGCCAGCAGCTTGCAAGGGGGCTCCACTAGCACAGATACGCAGTATTTT.

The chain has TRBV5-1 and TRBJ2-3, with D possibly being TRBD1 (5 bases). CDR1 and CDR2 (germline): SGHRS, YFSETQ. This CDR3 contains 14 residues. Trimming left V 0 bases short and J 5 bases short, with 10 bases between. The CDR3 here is CASSLVAGQDTQYF. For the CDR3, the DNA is TGCGCCAGCAGCTTGGTGGCAGGGCAAGATACGCAGTATTTT.

CDR3 in amino acids: CASSSIGGAVNEQFF. CDR3 DNA sequence: TGTGCCAGCAGCTCCATCGGGGGGGCCGTAAATGAGCAGTTCTTC. The rearrangement uses TRBV12-3 or TRBV12-4 and TRBJ2-1; 8 positions agree with TRBD2. The CDR3 is 15 residues long. The J segment lost 7 bases and the V segment lost 6 bases, leaving 11 bases of the junction unmatched.

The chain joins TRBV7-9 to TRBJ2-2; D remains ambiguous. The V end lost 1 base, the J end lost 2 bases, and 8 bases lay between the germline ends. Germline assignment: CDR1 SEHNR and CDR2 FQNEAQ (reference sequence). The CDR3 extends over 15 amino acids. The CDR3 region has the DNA TGTGCCAGCAGCTTAGTATCCGTAAACACCGGGGAGCTGTTTTTT. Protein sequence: CASSLVSVNTGELFF.

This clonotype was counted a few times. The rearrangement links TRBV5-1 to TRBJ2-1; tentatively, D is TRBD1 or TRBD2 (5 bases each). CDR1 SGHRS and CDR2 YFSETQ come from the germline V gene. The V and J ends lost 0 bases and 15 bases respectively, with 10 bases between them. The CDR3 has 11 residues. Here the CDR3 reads CASSLGGWRFF. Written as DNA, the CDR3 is TGCGCCAGCAGCTTGGGGGGGTGGCGGTTCTTC.

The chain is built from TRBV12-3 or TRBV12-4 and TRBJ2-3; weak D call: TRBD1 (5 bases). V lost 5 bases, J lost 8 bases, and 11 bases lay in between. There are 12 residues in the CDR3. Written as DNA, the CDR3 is TGTGCCAGCAGTATAGGACACCCTACGCAGTATTTT. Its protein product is CASSIGHPTQYF.

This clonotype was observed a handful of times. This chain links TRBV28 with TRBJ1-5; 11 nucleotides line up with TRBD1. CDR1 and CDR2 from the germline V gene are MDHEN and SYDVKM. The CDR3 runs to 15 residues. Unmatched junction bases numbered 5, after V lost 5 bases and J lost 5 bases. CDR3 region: CASSRDRGSHQPQHF. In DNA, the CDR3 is TGTGCCAGCAGTCGGGACAGGGGGTCCCATCAGCCCCAGCATTTT. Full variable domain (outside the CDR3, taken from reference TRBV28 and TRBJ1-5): DVKVTQSSRYLVKRTGEKVFLECVQDMDHENMFWYRQDPGLGLRLIYFSYDVKMKEKGDIPEGYSVSREKKERFSLILESASTNQTSMYLCASSRDRGSHQPQHFGDGTRLSIL.

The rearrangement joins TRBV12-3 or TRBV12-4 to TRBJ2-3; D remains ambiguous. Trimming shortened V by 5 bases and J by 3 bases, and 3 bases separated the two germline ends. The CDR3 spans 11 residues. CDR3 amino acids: CASSETDTQYF. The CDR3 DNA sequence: TGTGCCAGCAGTGAAACAGATACGCAGTATTTT.

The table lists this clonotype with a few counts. CDR3: CASSLLGGSSTDTQYF. The CDR3 region has the DNA TGTGCCAGCAGCTTATTAGGCGGATCTAGCACAGATACGCAGTATTTT. The V gene is TRBV7-8, the J gene TRBJ2-3; D not resolved. Trimming stripped 2 bases from V and 0 bases from J, with 12 bases between. Germline V gene sequence: CDR1 SGHVS, CDR2 FQNEAQ. This CDR3 comprises 16 residues.

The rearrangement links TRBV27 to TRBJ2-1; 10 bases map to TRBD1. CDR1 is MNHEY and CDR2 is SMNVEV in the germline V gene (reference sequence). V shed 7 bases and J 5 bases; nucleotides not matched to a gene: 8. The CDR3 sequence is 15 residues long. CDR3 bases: TGTGCCAGCATTGTCCGACAGGGGGCAAACAATGAGCAGTTCTTC. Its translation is CASIVRQGANNEQFF.

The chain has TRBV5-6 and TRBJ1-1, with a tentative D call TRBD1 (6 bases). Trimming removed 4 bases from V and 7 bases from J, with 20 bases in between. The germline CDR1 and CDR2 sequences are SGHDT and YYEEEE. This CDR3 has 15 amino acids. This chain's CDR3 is CASSPTGGAIGEAFF. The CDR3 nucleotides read TGTGCCAGCAGCCCCACGGGGGGGGCCATAGGTGAAGCTTTCTTT. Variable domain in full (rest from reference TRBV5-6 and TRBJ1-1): DAGVTQSPTHLIKTRGQQVTLRCSPKSGHDTVSWYQQALGQGPQFIFQYYEEEERQRGNFPDRFSGHQFPNYSSELNVNALLLGDSALYLCASSPTGGAIGEAFFGQGTRLTVV.

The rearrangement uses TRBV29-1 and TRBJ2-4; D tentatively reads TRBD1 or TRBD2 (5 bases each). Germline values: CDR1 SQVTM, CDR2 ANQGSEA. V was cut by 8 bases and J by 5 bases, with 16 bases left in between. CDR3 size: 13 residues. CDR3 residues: CSFNEGPENIQYF. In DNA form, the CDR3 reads TGCAGCTTCAATGAGGGGCCAGAAAACATTCAGTACTTC.

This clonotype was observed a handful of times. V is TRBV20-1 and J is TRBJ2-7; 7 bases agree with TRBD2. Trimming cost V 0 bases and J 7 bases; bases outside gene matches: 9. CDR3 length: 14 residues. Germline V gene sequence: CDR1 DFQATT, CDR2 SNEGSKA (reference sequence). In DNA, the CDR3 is TGCAGTGCTAGAGATCTAGCGGAGCGCCTGGAGCAGTACTTC. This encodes CSARDLAERLEQYF.

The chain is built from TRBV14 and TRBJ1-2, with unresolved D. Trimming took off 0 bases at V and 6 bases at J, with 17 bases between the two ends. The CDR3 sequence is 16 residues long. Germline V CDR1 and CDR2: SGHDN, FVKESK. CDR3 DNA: TGTGCCAGCAGCCAAGATCAAAAAGAGAGGGTGGATGGCTACACCTTC. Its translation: CASSQDQKERVDGYTF.

In DNA, the CDR3 is TGTGCCAGCAGCTTGGTCATTGGGGTCCGGCGATTCTATGGCTACACCTTC. This translates into CASSLVIGVRRFYGYTF. The rearrangement links TRBV5-6 to TRBJ1-2; D ambiguous. From germline, CDR1 is SGHDT and CDR2 YYEEEE. This CDR3 spans 17 amino acids. V lost 0 bases to trimming and J lost 4 bases, with 19 bases between them.

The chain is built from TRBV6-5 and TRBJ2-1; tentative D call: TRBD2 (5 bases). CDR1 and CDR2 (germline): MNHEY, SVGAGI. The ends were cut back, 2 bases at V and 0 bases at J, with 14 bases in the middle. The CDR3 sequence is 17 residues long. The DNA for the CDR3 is TGTGCCAGCAGTTACGGGGAGCTTAGGAGCTCCTACAATGAGCAGTTCTTC. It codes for CASSYGELRSSYNEQFF.

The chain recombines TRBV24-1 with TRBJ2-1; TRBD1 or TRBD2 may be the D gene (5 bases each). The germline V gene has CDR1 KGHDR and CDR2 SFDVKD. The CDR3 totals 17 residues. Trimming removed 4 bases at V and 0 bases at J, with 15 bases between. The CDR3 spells CATSDRDGYSSYNEQFF. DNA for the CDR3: TGTGCCACCAGTGACCGGGACGGTTACAGCTCCTACAATGAGCAGTTCTTC.

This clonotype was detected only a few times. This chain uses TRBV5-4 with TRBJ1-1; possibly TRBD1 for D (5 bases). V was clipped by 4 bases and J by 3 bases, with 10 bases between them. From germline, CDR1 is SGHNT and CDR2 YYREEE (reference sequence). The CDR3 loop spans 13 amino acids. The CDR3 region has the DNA TGTGCCAGCAGCGGGGACGGCTACACTGAAGCTTTCTTT. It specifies CASSGDGYTEAFF.

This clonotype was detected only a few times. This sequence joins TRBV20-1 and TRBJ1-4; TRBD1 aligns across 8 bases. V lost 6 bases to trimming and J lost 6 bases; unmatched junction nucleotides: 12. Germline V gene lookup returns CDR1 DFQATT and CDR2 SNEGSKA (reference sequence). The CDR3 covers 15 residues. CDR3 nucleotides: TGCAGTGCAACTAGGACAGGGATCATTGATGAAAAACTGTTTTTT. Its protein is CSATRTGIIDEKLFF.